The 28 T cell receptor beta chains listed next were all sequenced from one sample in a study of T cell responses to AZD1222 COVID-19 vaccine. Sequenced by immunoSEQ multiplex PCR; TCRdb stores in-frame clones only, minus some. The sample holds 150,000 to 200,000 clones, 80% to 95% seen once. The sample was peripheral blood, taken on day 0 of AZD1222 vaccination. The receptors derive from an adult in good health.

The chain links TRBV28 to TRBJ2-3, with 9 positions matching TRBD2. The CDR3 contains 18 residues. V lost 5 bases to trimming and J lost 6 bases; unmatched junction nucleotides: 18. Germline loops: CDR1 MDHEN, CDR2 SYDVKM. The CDR3 DNA sequence: TGTGCCAGCAGTCCCGAGCCTGTCCTAGCGGGAACCCCTGATACGCAGTATTTT. Its translation is CASSPEPVLAGTPDTQYF.

V gene TRBV6-5 combines with J gene TRBJ1-2; D is unclear. The V end was cut by 8 bases, the J end by 2 bases, with 18 bases between. CDR1 is MNHEY and CDR2 is SVGAGI in the germline V gene. This CDR3 has 15 residues. The CDR3 DNA sequence: TGTGCCAGCGAGGGCAGGAGAAGTTCGAACTATGGCTACACCTTC. Its translation is CASEGRRSSNYGYTF.

The V call is TRBV18, the J call TRBJ2-7; tentatively, D is TRBD1 (6 bases). This CDR3 spans 12 amino acids. In germline, CDR1 is KGHSH, CDR2 LQKENI. V was cut by 2 bases and J by 4 bases, with 6 bases left in between. CDR3 DNA sequence: TGTGCCAGCTCACCAACAGGGTACGAGCAGTACTTC. This gives the protein CASSPTGYEQYF.

The chain couples TRBV4-1 to TRBJ1-1; no definite D call. The length of the CDR3 is 12 residues. V lost 0 bases and J 8 bases, leaving 7 bases between the germline ends. The germline V gene encodes CDR1 MGHRA and CDR2 YSYEKL. The CDR3 loop is CASSQDFREAFF. The CDR3 region has the DNA TGCGCCAGCAGCCAAGACTTTCGGGAAGCTTTCTTT.

In its sample, this clone was seen a few times. The same CDR3 arises from other DNA sequences in this sample as well. This rearrangement joins TRBV3-1 (or the pseudogene TRBV3-2) to TRBJ2-7; D gene uncertain. CDR1 LGHDT and CDR2 YNNKEL come from the germline V gene (reference sequence). The CDR3 spans 11 residues. V was trimmed by 4 bases and J by 0 bases, leaving 1 base between them. The CDR3 spells CASSPSYEQYF. The CDR3 coding sequence is TGTGCCAGCAGCCCCTCCTACGAGCAGTACTTC.

The chain recombines TRBV30 with TRBJ1-2, with D hard to call. The CDR3 covers 12 residues. Between the trimmed V and J ends, which lost 1 base and 0 bases, there was a span of 3 bases. Germline lookup yields CDR1 GTSNPN and CDR2 SVGIG (reference sequence). The CDR3, as DNA: TGTGCCTGGAGTGCGGCTAACTATGGCTACACCTTC. Translation gives CAWSAANYGYTF.

The chain links TRBV6-5 to TRBJ1-2; D remains unclear. Trimming took off 6 bases at V and 2 bases at J, with 16 bases between the two ends. The CDR3 spans 15 residues. CDR1 and CDR2 from the germline V gene are MNHEY and SVGAGI. CDR3 sequence: CASRAGPPPNYGYTF. CDR3 sequence (DNA): TGTGCCAGCAGGGCCGGGCCCCCACCCAACTATGGCTACACCTTC.

V gene TRBV12-2 combines with J gene TRBJ2-7; TRBD2 was called by the table and not checked on the DNA. TRBV12-2 is reported as a pseudogene. The CDR3 runs to 16 residues. Here the CDR3 DNA reads TGTGCAAGTCGCCCAGCGGGGGGGACGGACTCCTACGAGCAGTACTTC. This codes for CASRPAGGTDSYEQYF.

V and J are TRBV19 and TRBJ2-6; possibly TRBD1 for D (5 bases). The CDR3 totals 15 residues. The germline V and J ends were trimmed by 4 bases and 1 base, with 8 bases remaining between them. From germline, CDR1 is LNHDA and CDR2 SQIVND (reference sequence). The CDR3: CASSNGASGANVLTF. DNA for the CDR3: TGTGCCAGTAGTAATGGGGCTTCTGGGGCCAACGTCCTGACTTTC.

This sequence joins TRBV30 and TRBJ2-3, with TRBD2 matching over 13 bases. CDR3 length: 18 amino acids. Looked up from germline, CDR1 is GTSNPN and CDR2 is SVGIG (reference sequence). The V gene end was trimmed by 3 bases and the J gene end by 3 bases; junction bases not matched to a gene: 12. The CDR3 DNA sequence: TGTGCCTGGAGGGTCGGGACTTGGACTAGCGGGGGAACAGATACGCAGTATTTT. As protein: CAWRVGTWTSGGTDTQYF.

This chain joins TRBV6-4 and TRBJ1-3; D unresolved. CDR1 and CDR2 (germline): MRHNA, SNTAGT. The length of the CDR3 is 15 residues. The V and J ends lost 5 bases and 0 bases respectively, with 11 bases between them. As DNA, the CDR3 is TGTGCCAGCAGTCAGTTGGGGTTCTCTGGAAACACCATATATTTT. Residues: CASSQLGFSGNTIYF.

V usage is TRBV30 and J usage is TRBJ1-2; D is unclear. This CDR3 region has 12 residues. Germline CDR1 GTSNPN, CDR2 SVGIG (reference sequence). V was pared by 4 bases and J by 8 bases, with 14 bases between. The CDR3 is CAWTPRNLGYTF. The CDR3 DNA reads as TGTGCCTGGACCCCCCGCAATCTCGGCTACACCTTC. Looking up the rest from reference TRBV30 and TRBJ1-2 gives the full variable domain: SQTIHQWPATLVQPVGSPLSLECTVEGTSNPNLYWYRQAAGRGLQLLFYSVGIGQISSEVPQNLSASRPQDRQFILSSKKLLLSDSGFYLCAWTPRNLGYTFGSGTRLTVV.

The chain employs TRBV7-9 and TRBJ2-7; D is uncertain. Between the trimmed V and J ends, which lost 1 base and 4 bases, there was a span of 8 bases. The CDR3 contains 13 residues. Germline CDR1 and CDR2: SEHNR and FQNEAQ (reference sequence). CDR3 protein: CASSLGQLYEQYF. In DNA, the CDR3 is TGTGCCAGCAGCTTAGGGCAGCTTTACGAGCAGTACTTC.

This sequence joins TRBV5-6 and TRBJ2-7; D call uncertain. The V gene lost 4 bases and the J gene lost 3 bases, with 11 bases spanning the gap. CDR3 size: 13 residues. Germline assignment: CDR1 SGHDT and CDR2 YYEEEE. In DNA form, the CDR3 reads TGTGCCAGCAGCCCCGGGTCCGGCTACGAGCAGTACTTC. Translated: CASSPGSGYEQYF.

The genes are TRBV5-1 and TRBJ2-1, with D unclear. CDR3 length equals 13 residues. V was clipped by 5 bases and J by 7 bases, with 13 bases between them. CDR1 is SGHRS and CDR2 is YFSETQ in the germline V gene. CDR3 DNA: TGCGCCAGCAGAGGTCGGCTCTGGAATGAGCAGTTCTTC. As protein: CASRGRLWNEQFF.

CDR3 nucleotide sequence: TGTGCCAGCAGTGTGGGGGCCAGGGGCCTGTTAGGGGGCTACACCTTC. This codes for CASSVGARGLLGGYTF. This chain uses TRBV2 with TRBJ1-2; D possibly corresponds to TRBD1 (6 bases). With 4 bases removed from V and 8 bases from J, the gap between germline ends came to 23 bases. Germline V lookup: CDR1 SNHLY, CDR2 FYNNEI. CDR3 size: 16 residues.

The chain couples TRBV7-9 to TRBJ2-5; tentatively, D is TRBD2 (6 bases). The CDR3 has 17 amino acids. Germline V gives CDR1 SEHNR, CDR2 FQNEAQ (reference sequence). The V end was cut by 5 bases, the J end by 4 bases, with 23 bases between. CDR3 coding DNA: TGTGCCAGCAGCAACCGGGACCTACTTTCCGGGGGAGAGACCCAGTACTTC. This codes for CASSNRDLLSGGETQYF.

This chain connects TRBV29-1 to TRBJ2-4; a weak D match, TRBD2 (5 bases). V lost 3 bases to trimming and J lost 2 bases, with 11 bases between them. CDR3 length: 14 amino acids. Germline values: CDR1 SQVTM, CDR2 ANQGSEA. The CDR3 loop is CSVEAGVTKNIQYF. CDR3 coding DNA: TGCAGCGTTGAGGCCGGGGTTACCAAAAACATTCAGTACTTC.

This clone has just one count. The V call is TRBV6-5, the J call TRBJ1-3; D is ambiguous. V was clipped by 5 bases and J by 6 bases, with 11 bases between them. CDR3 length: 13 amino acids. Germline V gives CDR1 MNHEY, CDR2 SVGAGI. The CDR3 loop is CASSRRDQNTIYF. The CDR3 DNA is TGTGCCAGCAGTCGGCGGGATCAAAACACCATATATTTT.

The V gene is TRBV29-1, the J gene TRBJ1-2; weak D call: TRBD1 (6 bases). The germline V gene encodes CDR1 SQVTM and CDR2 ANQGSEA. V was pared by 3 bases and J by 4 bases, with 18 bases between. The length of the CDR3 is 15 residues. The CDR3 here is CSVDAGEVTPYGYTF. CDR3 nucleotide sequence: TGCAGCGTTGACGCAGGGGAAGTAACGCCCTATGGCTACACCTTC.

The chain has TRBV6-5 and TRBJ1-2, with D unresolved. Germline V gene sequence: CDR1 MNHEY, CDR2 SVGAGI. V lost 6 bases, J lost 4 bases, and 3 bases lay in between. This CDR3 spans 10 amino acids. This CDR3 is CASRSYGYTF. The CDR3 DNA reads TGTGCCAGCAGGTCCTATGGCTACACCTTC.

This clone was detected only once. The chain is built from TRBV18 and TRBJ1-1; no clear D gene. There are 14 residues in the CDR3. CDR1 is KGHSH and CDR2 is LQKENI in the germline V gene. V was clipped by 3 bases and J by 2 bases, with 10 bases between them. CDR3 nucleotides: TGTGCCAGCTCACCGGCGGCGACTAACACTGAAGCTTTCTTT. This sequence encodes CASSPAATNTEAFF.

The chain recombines TRBV7-3 with TRBJ2-1, with 9 bases lining up with TRBD2. J lost 2 bases, V lost 8 bases, and 7 bases had no gene match. Germline CDR1 is SGHTA and CDR2 is FQGTGA. The CDR3 runs 15 residues. The CDR3 is CASRASGDPYNEQFF. The DNA for the CDR3 is TGTGCCAGCCGGGCTAGCGGGGACCCCTACAATGAGCAGTTCTTC.

This clone was counted a single time. The chain recombines TRBV18 with TRBJ1-3; no firm D call. The germline V and J ends were trimmed by 2 bases and 7 bases, with 6 bases remaining between them. The CDR3 consists of 12 residues. Germline V gives CDR1 KGHSH, CDR2 LQKENI. CDR3 sequence (DNA): TGTGCCAGCTCACCAGGAGAGAACACCATATATTTT. Its protein is CASSPGENTIYF.

Here the CDR3 reads CASSTPGVRGEQFF. CDR3 sequence (DNA): TGTGCCAGCAGTACCCCCGGGGTACGGGGTGAGCAGTTCTTC. The chain joins TRBV6-2 or TRBV6-3 to TRBJ2-1; possible D gene TRBD2, 5 bases. CDR1 is MNHEY and CDR2 is SVGEGT in the germline V gene. Trimming removed 5 bases at V and 9 bases at J, with 17 bases between. This CDR3 is 14 amino acids long.

The chain uses TRBV7-9 and TRBJ1-2, with D possibly matching TRBD1 (5 bases). Germline CDR1 is SEHNR and CDR2 is FQNEAQ (reference sequence). Trimming stripped 5 bases from V and 3 bases from J, with 19 bases between. This CDR3 contains 16 residues. CDR3 region: CASSDTGLPGHYGYTF. DNA for the CDR3: TGTGCCAGCAGCGACACGGGGCTTCCTGGGCACTATGGCTACACCTTC.

The chain uses TRBV3-1 (or the pseudogene TRBV3-2) and TRBJ1-3; TRBD1 matches 7 bases. Looked up from germline, CDR1 is LGHDT and CDR2 is YNNKEL (reference sequence). V shed 2 bases, J shed 7 bases, and the junction held 5 bases outside the gene matches. There are 14 residues in the CDR3. The DNA for the CDR3 is TGTGCCAGCAGCCAAACACCGACAGGGAACACCATATATTTT. Amino acid sequence: CASSQTPTGNTIYF.

This chain joins TRBV6-6 and TRBJ1-5; 10 bases line up with TRBD1. Germline lookup yields CDR1 MNHNY and CDR2 SVGAGI (reference sequence). The CDR3 is 16 amino acids. Trimming at V came to 10 bases and at J to 3 bases, leaving 12 bases not matched to a gene. CDR3 protein: CATNSGTGVTNQPQHF. CDR3 nucleotide sequence: TGTGCCACCAACTCCGGGACAGGGGTTACCAATCAGCCCCAGCATTTT.